The 17 T cell receptor beta chains given below trace back to one sample, sequenced in a study of beta chain features in type 1 diabetes. Study outcomes and limitations: Shorter TCRB CDR3s, moderately but significantly so, were found in Type 1 diabetes patients in all four CD4+ subsets.

Expressed TCRB transcripts got sequenced, as all isolated RNA was reverse transcribed. Clones were read by immunoSEQ multiplex PCR, and TCRdb kept only the in-frame ones, dropping some. The sample carries some 240,000 clones, 16% recorded once. What these receptors recognize is not known. Sequencing used naive CD4+ T cells from blood. The receptor set was obtained from a man aged 25-45 years with type 1 diabetes.

There are a few counts of this clone. This chain joins TRBV7-2 and TRBJ2-1, with 7 positions matching TRBD1. There are 13 residues in the CDR3. Germline CDR1 SGHTA, CDR2 FQGNSA. Trimming at V came to 5 bases and at J to 5 bases, leaving 3 bases not matched to a gene. The CDR3 spells CASSRDRHNEQFF. Here the CDR3 DNA reads TGTGCCAGCAGCCGGGACAGACACAATGAGCAGTTCTTC.

This chain connects TRBV7-2 to TRBJ2-4; 9 nucleotides match TRBD1. Germline CDR1 is SGHTA and CDR2 is FQGNSA. The J segment lost 4 bases and the V segment lost 0 bases, leaving 4 bases of the junction unmatched. The CDR3 sequence is 16 residues long. CDR3 amino acids: CASSLAPTGGKNIQYF. In DNA form, the CDR3 reads TGTGCCAGCAGCTTAGCGCCGACAGGGGGGAAAAACATTCAGTACTTC.

DNA for the CDR3: TGTGCCAGCAGCTTAGATCACGGGGGCAATGAGCAGTTCTTC. This encodes CASSLDHGGNEQFF. The chain couples TRBV11-2 to TRBJ2-1; a possible D gene is TRBD2 (6 bases). V was cut by 0 bases and J by 6 bases, with 9 bases left in between. Looked up from germline, CDR1 is SGHAT and CDR2 is FQNNGV. The CDR3 contains 14 residues.

This clone was seen more than once but under ten times. The chain joins TRBV5-1 to TRBJ2-4; D is perhaps TRBD1 (5 bases). Germline-derived CDR1 and CDR2 are SGHRS and YFSETQ. The CDR3 totals 17 residues. Trimming removed 3 bases from V and 0 bases from J, with 16 bases in between. CDR3 in amino acids: CASSWGPRAEAKNIQYF. The CDR3 DNA reads TGCGCCAGCAGCTGGGGCCCCAGGGCGGAAGCCAAAAACATTCAGTACTTC.

This chain uses TRBV27 with TRBJ1-1; no definite D call. The CDR3 sequence is 13 residues long. The germline V gene has CDR1 MNHEY and CDR2 SMNVEV (reference sequence). V was shortened by 6 bases and J by 5 bases, with 13 bases between the two germline ends. In DNA, the CDR3 is TGTGCCAGCAGCGTCCCGGCCGGGACTGAAGCTTTCTTT. Its translation is CASSVPAGTEAFF.

The chain has TRBV19 and TRBJ2-7, with TRBD1 identical over 7 bases. Trimming at V came to 6 bases and at J to 2 bases, leaving 4 bases not matched to a gene. In germline, CDR1 is LNHDA, CDR2 SQIVND (reference sequence). The CDR3 is 13 amino acids. CDR3 DNA sequence: TGTGCCAGTAGCCTCGGGACAGCCTACGAGCAGTACTTC. Its protein is CASSLGTAYEQYF.

The V call is TRBV14, the J call TRBJ2-6; D assignment may be TRBD1 or TRBD2 (6 bases each). The germline CDR1 and CDR2 sequences are SGHDN and FVKESK. This CDR3 spans 18 amino acids. V was clipped by 1 base and J by 1 base, with 14 bases between them. CDR3 nucleotides: TGTGCCAGCAGCCAAGGTGCGGGACACCCGTCTGGGGCCAACGTCCTGACTTTC. Its protein product is CASSQGAGHPSGANVLTF. Filled out from reference TRBV14 and TRBJ2-6, the complete variable domain reads EAGVTQFPSHSVIEKGQTVTLRCDPISGHDNLYWYRRVMGKEIKFLLHFVKESKQDESGMPNNRFLAERTGGTYSTLKVQPAELEDSGVYFCASSQGAGHPSGANVLTFGAGSRLTVL.

The chain links TRBV29-1 to TRBJ2-7; TRBD2 matches 7 bases. The CDR3 contains 15 residues. The germline V gene encodes CDR1 SQVTM and CDR2 ANQGSEA. The V and J ends lost 4 bases and 0 bases, in that order; junction bases with no gene match: 9. DNA of the CDR3: TGCAGCGTTGTGTCTCGAGCGGGGCTCTCCTACGAGCAGTACTTC. This gives the protein CSVVSRAGLSYEQYF.

The rearrangement uses TRBV30 and TRBJ2-3; 11 bases align to TRBD2. The V and J ends lost 6 bases and 6 bases, in that order; junction bases with no gene match: 8. CDR1 and CDR2 (germline): GTSNPN, SVGIG (reference sequence). The CDR3 is 14 residues long. As DNA, the CDR3 is TGTGCCTGTTCGCCGGGACTAGCGGTCGATACGCAGTATTTT. Amino acids: CACSPGLAVDTQYF. Variable domain in full (rest from reference TRBV30 and TRBJ2-3): SQTIHQWPATLVQPVGSPLSLECTVEGTSNPNLYWYRQAAGRGLQLLFYSVGIGQISSEVPQNLSASRPQDRQFILSSKKLLLSDSGFYLCACSPGLAVDTQYFGPGTRLTVL.

This chain joins TRBV5-1 and TRBJ2-5; unclear D gene. The CDR3 covers 15 residues. Germline CDR1 is SGHRS and CDR2 is YFSETQ. V lost 2 bases to trimming and J lost 0 bases, with 11 bases between them. This CDR3 is CASSFQGAYQETQYF. In nucleotides, the CDR3 is TGCGCCAGCAGCTTCCAAGGAGCGTACCAAGAGACCCAGTACTTC.

This chain connects TRBV7-2 to TRBJ2-3, with D perhaps TRBD2 (5 bases). The CDR3 totals 14 residues. Germline V lookup: CDR1 SGHTA, CDR2 FQGNSA. V was clipped by 1 base and J by 6 bases, with 11 bases between them. For the CDR3, the DNA is TGTGCCAGCAGCTTAGATGGGAGCTTGGATACGCAGTATTTT. It encodes CASSLDGSLDTQYF. Full variable domain (missing parts from reference TRBV7-2 and TRBJ2-3): GAGVSQSPSNKVTEKGKDVELRCDPISGHTALYWYRQSLGQGLEFLIYFQGNSAPDKSGLPSDRFSAERTGGSVSTLTIQRTQQEDSAVYLCASSLDGSLDTQYFGPGTRLTVL.

This clone was seen a few times. CDR3 loop: CAWSVLPFVRANTEAFF. As DNA, the CDR3 is TGTGCCTGGAGTGTACTCCCCTTCGTCCGGGCAAACACTGAAGCTTTCTTT. The V and J genes are TRBV30 and TRBJ1-1; D is unresolved. The germline gives CDR1 GTSNPN, CDR2 SVGIG (reference sequence). The CDR3 has 17 residues. The V gene lost 0 bases and the J gene lost 2 bases, with 19 bases spanning the gap.

This clone showed up just a few times. The rearrangement joins TRBV29-1 to TRBJ1-3, with 7 bases lining up with TRBD1. Trimming removed 5 bases from V and 0 bases from J; junction bases left unmatched: 4. CDR3 length: 14 residues. From germline, CDR1 is SQVTM and CDR2 ANQGSEA. The CDR3 DNA sequence: TGCAGCGTTTCGGGACAGTACTCTGGAAACACCATATATTTT. It codes for CSVSGQYSGNTIYF.

J is TRBJ2-7 and V is TRBV27; 11 nucleotides match TRBD1. CDR1 is MNHEY and CDR2 is SMNVEV in the germline V gene (reference sequence). J lost 3 bases, V lost 3 bases, and 4 bases had no gene match. This CDR3 comprises 15 residues. This CDR3 reads CASSFGTGGLYEQYF. CDR3 DNA: TGTGCCAGCAGTTTCGGGACAGGGGGGCTCTACGAGCAGTACTTC.

The chain is built from TRBV9 and TRBJ2-2; TRBD2 agrees at 7 bases. V lost 0 bases, J lost 5 bases, and 4 bases stayed unmatched. The CDR3 consists of 15 residues. From germline, CDR1 is SGDLS and CDR2 YYNGEE. The CDR3 loop is CASSVDPAGTGELFF. The DNA for the CDR3 is TGTGCCAGCAGCGTAGATCCAGCGGGGACCGGGGAGCTGTTTTTT. Full variable domain (missing parts from reference TRBV9 and TRBJ2-2): DSGVTQTPKHLITATGQRVTLRCSPRSGDLSVYWYQQSLDQGLQFLIQYYNGEERAKGNILERFSAQQFPDLHSELNLSSLELGDSALYFCASSVDPAGTGELFFGEGSRLTVL.

CDR3 sequence reads: CASSLGSPAGELFF. The CDR3 DNA reads TGCGCCAGCAGCTTGGGCAGCCCAGCCGGGGAGCTGTTTTTT. This chain links TRBV5-1 with TRBJ2-2; D unresolved. The length of the CDR3 is 14 residues. The germline gives CDR1 SGHRS, CDR2 YFSETQ. Trimming took 0 bases from V and 6 from J, leaving 9 bases between them.

The V gene is TRBV30, the J gene TRBJ2-5; D is undetermined. V was clipped by 2 bases and J by 5 bases, with 9 bases between them. The CDR3 is 12 residues long. Germline V gene lookup returns CDR1 GTSNPN and CDR2 SVGIG (reference sequence). The CDR3 protein is CAWSIGWETQYF. The CDR3 DNA is TGTGCCTGGAGTATAGGGTGGGAGACCCAGTACTTC.